Below, 23 T cell receptor beta chains from the same sample are listed, as sequenced in a study of blood T cell repertoires in COVID-19 (dated by TCRdb to 2018 to 2021). Library construction relied on the immunoSEQ multiplex PCR assay. TCRdb mirrors the immuneACCESS table, restricted to in-frame sequences. Some clones are absent from its copies; in checked studies, under half trace to an unresolved V gene, and the reason for the others is unknown. The sample includes about 47,000 clones, with roughly 87% observed a single time. The top ten clonotypes cover 7% to 8.5% of the sample. Source material: peripheral blood. The source is a man aged 55 to 70 with active COVID-19.

The V gene is TRBV28, the J gene TRBJ2-7; 11 bases are a match to TRBD1. The CDR3 extends over 14 amino acids. Germline values: CDR1 MDHEN, CDR2 SYDVKM. V trimming: 5 bases; J trimming: 3 bases; junction bases outside the gene matches: 3. CDR3 nucleotide sequence: TGTGCCAGCAGTCTCGGGACAGGGGGCTACGAGCAGTACTTC. Translating gives CASSLGTGGYEQYF.

The genes are TRBV30 and TRBJ1-1, with TRBD1 as a possible D gene (6 bases). The length of the CDR3 is 12 residues. In germline, CDR1 is GTSNPN, CDR2 SVGIG (reference sequence). V lost 7 bases, J lost 2 bases, and 11 bases lay in between. The CDR3 DNA reads as TGTGCCTCCTACAGGGACAACACTGAAGCTTTCTTT. Residues: CASYRDNTEAFF.

This sequence joins TRBV28 and TRBJ2-1; 9 bases map to TRBD1. The CDR3 runs 14 residues. V shed 3 bases and J 6 bases; nucleotides not matched to a gene: 3. Germline lookup yields CDR1 MDHEN and CDR2 SYDVKM. CDR3 sequence: CASSFDRGGNEQFF. The CDR3 bases are TGTGCCAGCAGTTTTGACAGGGGGGGCAATGAGCAGTTCTTC.

The chain employs TRBV2 and TRBJ2-7, with D perhaps matching TRBD1 (6 bases). Germline-derived CDR1 and CDR2 are SNHLY and FYNNEI. V was shortened by 6 bases and J by 2 bases, with 14 bases between the two germline ends. The CDR3 extends over 14 amino acids. CDR3 sequence: CASRAGTPTYEQYF. The CDR3 DNA follows: TGTGCCAGCAGAGCCGGGACACCGACCTACGAGCAGTACTTC.

The chain recombines TRBV7-9 with TRBJ1-2; D not certain. Germline CDR1 is SEHNR and CDR2 is FQNEAQ (reference sequence). The CDR3 is 15 amino acids. V dropped 3 bases and J dropped 4 bases, with 15 bases sitting between them. The CDR3 here is CASSFGSLTGYGYTF. The CDR3 DNA sequence: TGTGCCAGCAGCTTTGGGAGCCTTACGGGCTATGGCTACACCTTC.

The J gene is TRBJ2-7, the V gene TRBV28; TRBD2 agrees at 9 bases. This CDR3 comprises 15 residues. V dropped 1 base and J dropped 5; count of bases not matched to a gene: 6. Germline-derived CDR1 and CDR2 are MDHEN and SYDVKM. The CDR3 region is CASSLYSGSPNEQYF. The CDR3 region has the DNA TGTGCCAGCAGTTTATATAGCGGGAGTCCGAACGAGCAGTACTTC.

The chain has TRBV19 and TRBJ2-2; maybe TRBD1 (6 bases). From germline, CDR1 is LNHDA and CDR2 SQIVND (reference sequence). The V end lost 5 bases, the J end lost 1 base, and 8 bases lay between the germline ends. CDR3 length: 14 residues. CDR3 DNA: TGTGCCAGTAGTCAACAGGGGAACACCGGGGAGCTGTTTTTT. Its protein is CASSQQGNTGELFF.

This chain connects TRBV6-5 to TRBJ1-3; D gene unclear. The germline V gene encodes CDR1 MNHEY and CDR2 SVGAGI. V was shortened by 10 bases and J by 0 bases, with 16 bases between the two germline ends. The CDR3 covers 15 residues. CDR3 sequence reads: CATIRTGNSGNTIYF. The CDR3 DNA follows: TGTGCCACCATCAGGACGGGAAACTCTGGAAACACCATATATTTT.

V gene TRBV18 combines with J gene TRBJ1-5; D unclear. CDR1 KGHSH and CDR2 LQKENI come from the germline V gene. V lost 0 bases to trimming and J lost 4 bases, with 16 bases between them. The CDR3 is 17 amino acids. The CDR3 reads CASSPPSHRGSNQPQHF. CDR3 in DNA: TGTGCCAGCTCACCACCCAGCCACCGGGGTTCGAATCAGCCCCAGCATTTT.

This chain joins TRBV4-3 and TRBJ2-3; TRBD2 is a possible D gene (6 bases). Trimming cost V 4 bases and J 0 bases, with 17 bases left between them. CDR3 length: 17 amino acids. Germline CDR1 LGHNA, CDR2 YSLEER. The CDR3 sequence: CASSRAQEGFSTDTQYF. The CDR3 DNA sequence: TGCGCCAGCAGCCGGGCCCAGGAGGGTTTCAGCACAGATACGCAGTATTTT.

This chain joins TRBV9 and TRBJ2-7, with D unclear. This CDR3 has 13 amino acids. Germline CDR1 is SGDLS and CDR2 is YYNGEE. The germline V and J ends were trimmed by 4 bases and 0 bases, with 8 bases remaining between them. CDR3 in amino acids: CASSPPGSYEQYF. In DNA form, the CDR3 reads TGTGCCAGCAGCCCCCCGGGCTCCTACGAGCAGTACTTC.

In this sample, this clone turned up a few times. The chain carries TRBV7-9 and TRBJ1-1; 9 nucleotides agree with TRBD1. The CDR3 sequence is 19 residues long. V gave up 4 bases and J gave up 6 bases; unmatched junction bases: 21. CDR1 SEHNR and CDR2 FQNEAQ come from the germline V gene (reference sequence). This CDR3 reads CASSSLDPGQGLWKAEAFF. Written as DNA, the CDR3 is TGTGCCAGCAGCTCCCTCGACCCGGGACAGGGACTGTGGAAGGCTGAAGCTTTCTTT.

The chain combines TRBV28 with TRBJ2-7; TRBD1 matches at 12 bases. V gave up 6 bases and J gave up 5 bases; unmatched junction bases: 8. CDR3 length: 15 amino acids. CDR1 is MDHEN, CDR2 SYDVKM, per germline. The CDR3 nucleotides are TGTGCCAGCAGATCATGGGACAGGGGGCGGAACGAGCAGTACTTC. It specifies CASRSWDRGRNEQYF.

The CDR3 region is CASSGQGAWNEQFF. Here the CDR3 DNA reads TGTGCTAGTTCGGGACAGGGGGCTTGGAATGAGCAGTTCTTC. This sequence joins TRBV12-5 and TRBJ2-1; 12 bases agree with TRBD1. Germline-derived CDR1 and CDR2 are LGHNT and FRNRAP. J was trimmed by 7 bases and V by 8 bases; bases with no gene match: 6. There are 14 residues in the CDR3.

The chain carries TRBV6-5 and TRBJ2-3; TRBD2 agrees at 12 bases. This CDR3 is 16 amino acids long. V gave up 2 bases and J gave up 1 base; unmatched junction bases: 1. The V gene's germline CDR1 is MNHEY and CDR2 SVGAGI. This CDR3 is CASSYLAGGGTDTQYF. DNA for the CDR3: TGTGCCAGCAGTTACCTAGCGGGAGGGGGCACAGATACGCAGTATTTT.

The rearrangement joins TRBV6-6 to TRBJ2-1, with 9 bases lining up with TRBD2. The CDR3 is 16 residues long. Germline lookup yields CDR1 MNHNY and CDR2 SVGAGI (reference sequence). J lost 9 bases, V lost 2 bases, and 11 bases had no gene match. In DNA, the CDR3 is TGTGCCAGCAGTTACCCCCCCAAAGCGGGGGGCGGTGAGCAGTTCTTC. Amino acids: CASSYPPKAGGGEQFF.

This chain links TRBV7-2 with TRBJ2-1, with a possible D match to TRBD1 (5 bases). The V and J ends lost 1 base and 7 bases respectively, with 5 bases between them. Germline V gives CDR1 SGHTA, CDR2 FQGNSA. The CDR3 covers 12 residues. As DNA, the CDR3 is TGTGCCAGCAGCTTAGAGGGGAATGAGCAGTTCTTC. This translates into CASSLEGNEQFF.

The rearrangement links TRBV6-1 to TRBJ2-5, with unresolved D. CDR3 size: 13 residues. CDR1 and CDR2 (germline): MNHNS, SASEGT. V lost 0 bases and J lost 7, with 9 bases in between. The DNA of the CDR3 is TGTGCCAGCAGTGAAGCCCTTAGTGGGACCCAGTACTTC. Translating it yields CASSEALSGTQYF.

The CDR3 sequence is CASSPQRMRAGSYNEQFF. DNA of the CDR3: TGTGCCAGCAGCCCTCAGAGGATGCGGGCGGGCTCCTACAATGAGCAGTTCTTC. V gene TRBV9 combines with J gene TRBJ2-1; D perhaps matches TRBD2 (5 bases). Trimming took off 4 bases at V and 0 bases at J, with 20 bases between the two ends. Germline CDR1 reads SGDLS; CDR2 reads YYNGEE. This CDR3 has 18 amino acids.

V usage is TRBV27 and J usage is TRBJ2-3, with D unclear. CDR3 length: 13 residues. The germline V gene has CDR1 MNHEY and CDR2 SMNVEV (reference sequence). V lost 5 bases, J lost 0 bases, and 6 bases lay in between. Here the CDR3 reads CASSTLSTDTQYF. CDR3 nucleotide sequence: TGTGCCAGCAGTACTCTTAGCACAGATACGCAGTATTTT.

The chain joins TRBV6-5 to TRBJ1-4; 7 positions agree with TRBD1. This CDR3 region has 13 residues. V shed 8 bases, J shed 8 bases, and the junction held 8 bases outside the gene matches. The germline gives CDR1 MNHEY, CDR2 SVGAGI. In DNA, the CDR3 is TGTGCCAGCGTATCGACAGGGAACGAAAAACTGTTTTTT. It translates to CASVSTGNEKLFF.

A few counts support this clone. J is TRBJ1-5 and V is TRBV7-8; tentatively, D is TRBD1 (5 bases). From germline, CDR1 is SGHVS and CDR2 FQNEAQ. Trimming took 5 bases from V and 5 from J, leaving 13 bases between them. The CDR3 is 14 residues long. The CDR3 region has the DNA TGTGCCAGCAGCCCCCGCCAGGGCCATCAGCCCCAGCATTTT. This translates into CASSPRQGHQPQHF. Full variable domain (missing parts from reference TRBV7-8 and TRBJ1-5): GAGVSQSPRYKVAKRGQDVALRCDPISGHVSLFWYQQALGQGPEFLTYFQNEAQLDKSGLPSDRFFAERPEGSVSTLKIQRTQQEDSAVYLCASSPRQGHQPQHFGDGTRLSIL.

This chain connects TRBV25-1 to TRBJ1-4; 7 bases align to TRBD1. Germline V gene sequence: CDR1 MGHDK, CDR2 SYGVNS. The J segment lost 8 bases and the V segment lost 3 bases, leaving 9 bases of the junction unmatched. The CDR3 contains 15 residues. In DNA form, the CDR3 reads TGTGCCAGCAGTGATACCTGGAGGGGGCACGAAAAACTGTTTTTT. Its protein product is CASSDTWRGHEKLFF.